Included here is one T cell receptor beta chain sequence, with context. Its target is unknown. This record belongs to a study of shared clonotypes between healthy human individuals. CD45RO-negative, CCR7-selected cells formed the naive CD8 fraction, which excluded terminally differentiated effector memory CD45RA+ cells. Some clones are missing from TCRdb's copy, which holds only in-frame ones; the method was immunoSEQ multiplex PCR. Altogether hundreds of thousands of clones are present, roughly 95% being singletons, with the ten largest covering 0.095% to 0.12%. The CDR3 is made up of 17 amino acids. Germline V gives CDR1 SGHDT, CDR2 YYEEEE. J was trimmed by 2 bases and V by 4 bases; bases with no gene match: 10. Points from the study as a whole: Larger estimated richness was generally seen in naive subsets than in memory subsets.

This TCR was sampled from a woman in her twenties or thirties in good health. The sample taken for sequencing was naive CD8+ T cells sorted from blood. The chain uses TRBV5-6 and TRBJ2-5; 11 nucleotides line up with TRBD2. Here the CDR3 reads CASSQGLAGREQETQYF. The CDR3 coding sequence is TGTGCCAGCAGCCAAGGACTAGCGGGCCGGGAACAAGAGACCCAGTACTTC.